These 16 T cell receptor beta chains were all obtained from the same sample, sequenced in a study of cytomegalovirus exposure and HLA in healthy donors. PCR involved 60 Vbeta and 13 Jbeta primers. Clones were read by immunoSEQ multiplex PCR, and TCRdb kept only the in-frame ones, dropping some. This sample yields roughly 120,000 clones, of which about 59% are seen a single time; less than 9.5% belongs to the top ten. The material sequenced was PBMCs. Source of these receptors: a woman in her forties in good health and CMV-seropositive.

Notes on this clone: At one end, the junction sequence differs from germline, possibly due to a read error. This chain uses TRBV7-9 with TRBJ1-1; D is possibly TRBD1 (6 bases). Germline V lookup: CDR1 SEHNR, CDR2 FQNEAQ (reference sequence). The CDR3 loop spans 14 amino acids. The CDR3 loop is CSSSLVQGTPEAFF. CDR3 nucleotides: TGTTCCAGCAGCTTAGTACAGGGAACCCCTGAAGCTTTCTTT.

The rearrangement links TRBV5-1 to TRBJ2-5; unclear D gene. Germline V gene lookup returns CDR1 SGHRS and CDR2 YFSETQ. This CDR3 has 15 amino acids. The V gene lost 0 bases and the J gene lost 5 bases, with 14 bases spanning the gap. The CDR3 sequence: CASSLAASLAETQYF. The CDR3 nucleotides read TGCGCCAGCAGCTTGGCTGCGTCCCTTGCGGAGACCCAGTACTTC.

This rearrangement joins TRBV6-5 to TRBJ1-5, with 7 bases aligning to TRBD1. The germline V gene has CDR1 MNHEY and CDR2 SVGAGI. The trim removed 4 bases at V and 4 bases at J, leaving 7 bases unmatched. CDR3 size: 15 residues. CDR3 bases: TGTGCCAGCAGTTCCTCCGGGACAGCGAATCAGCCCCAGCATTTT. Translated, it gives CASSSSGTANQPQHF.

As regards this clone: The junction differs from germline at one of its ends, possibly a read error. The chain couples TRBV7-9 to TRBJ2-7; the D gene is possibly TRBD1 (6 bases). The CDR3 consists of 14 residues. Germline CDR1 reads SEHNR; CDR2 reads FQNEAQ (reference sequence). CDR3 loop: CASSLALGDIGRCF. CDR3 DNA sequence: TGTGCCAGCAGCTTAGCGCTCGGGGACATAGGCAGGTGCTTC.

The rearrangement joins TRBV13 to TRBJ1-5; D is possibly TRBD1 (5 bases). The CDR3 extends over 15 amino acids. The V gene's germline CDR1 is PRHDT and CDR2 FYEKMQ (reference sequence). Trimming took 4 bases from V and 2 from J, leaving 12 bases between them. Here the CDR3 DNA reads TGTGCCAGCAGCTCCGACGGGGGGGGCAATCAGCCCCAGCATTTT. Protein sequence: CASSSDGGGNQPQHF.

The chain carries TRBV7-3 and TRBJ2-2, with TRBD2 matching over 8 bases. The CDR3 runs 13 residues. Germline assignment: CDR1 SGHTA and CDR2 FQGTGA. J lost 6 bases, V lost 5 bases, and 2 bases had no gene match. CDR3 region: CASSTGLAGELFF. CDR3 nucleotides: TGTGCCAGCAGCACGGGACTAGCCGGGGAGCTGTTTTTT.

A word on this clone: Other nucleotide sequences in the sample specify the same CDR3. V usage is TRBV19 and J usage is TRBJ1-1; a possible D gene is TRBD1 (6 bases). The length of the CDR3 is 15 residues. The germline V and J ends were trimmed by 5 bases and 4 bases, with 17 bases remaining between them. Germline CDR1 is LNHDA and CDR2 is SQIVND (reference sequence). In DNA form, the CDR3 reads TGTGCCAGTAGTGTCCGGCGGGGGCTGGGCACTGAAGCTTTCTTT. It specifies CASSVRRGLGTEAFF.

The V call is TRBV19, the J call TRBJ2-3; a weak D match, TRBD1 (6 bases). V lost 4 bases and J lost 1, with 12 bases in between. The length of the CDR3 is 15 residues. CDR1 LNHDA and CDR2 SQIVND come from the germline V gene (reference sequence). The CDR3 loop is CASSTQKGGTDTQYF. The CDR3 nucleotides are TGTGCCAGTAGTACCCAAAAGGGGGGCACAGATACGCAGTATTTT.

The chain couples TRBV19 to TRBJ2-7, with unresolved D. Looked up from germline, CDR1 is LNHDA and CDR2 is SQIVND (reference sequence). V lost 4 bases and J lost 3, with 10 bases in between. CDR3 length: 13 residues. CDR3 amino acids: CASSSGSNYEQYF. For the CDR3, the DNA is TGTGCCAGTAGTAGCGGCTCAAACTACGAGCAGTACTTC. The full variable domain, with the rest looked up from reference TRBV19 and TRBJ2-7, is DGGITQSPKYLFRKEGQNVTLSCEQNLNHDAMYWYRQDPGQGLRLIYYSQIVNDFQKGDIAEGYSVSREKKESFPLTVTSAQKNPTAFYLCASSSGSNYEQYFGPGTRLTVT.

This clone was seen once. V usage is TRBV19 and J usage is TRBJ2-7, with D uncertain. Germline V CDR1 and CDR2: LNHDA, SQIVND (reference sequence). There are 13 residues in the CDR3. Between the trimmed V and J ends, which lost 1 base and 3 bases, there was a span of 7 bases. The CDR3: CASSIGGFYEQYF. The CDR3, as DNA: TGTGCCAGTAGTATAGGCGGATTCTACGAGCAGTACTTC.

The gene calls are TRBV19 and TRBJ2-3, with D maybe TRBD1 (5 bases). The germline CDR1 and CDR2 sequences are LNHDA and SQIVND (reference sequence). V lost 3 bases to trimming and J lost 6 bases, with 19 bases between them. CDR3 length: 16 amino acids. CDR3 bases: TGTGCCAGTAGTATCCCCTCTCAGGGTCTATTGGATACGCAGTATTTT. Translating it yields CASSIPSQGLLDTQYF.

This chain joins TRBV5-4 and TRBJ1-2; D gene ambiguous. This CDR3 comprises 15 residues. The V and J ends lost 5 bases and 4 bases respectively, with 18 bases between them. Germline V gives CDR1 SGHNT, CDR2 YYREEE (reference sequence). The CDR3 spells CASRHEWGDSYGYTF. The CDR3 coding sequence is TGTGCCAGCAGACACGAGTGGGGAGATTCCTATGGCTACACCTTC.

The chain links TRBV6-5 to TRBJ2-1, with 7 bases aligning to TRBD2. Germline lookup yields CDR1 MNHEY and CDR2 SVGAGI. This CDR3 contains 16 residues. V trimming: 4 bases; J trimming: 0 bases; junction bases outside the gene matches: 6. This CDR3 reads CASSSSGTSSYNEQFF. In DNA form, the CDR3 reads TGTGCCAGCAGTTCCAGCGGGACCTCCTCCTACAATGAGCAGTTCTTC.

Only a few counts were recorded for this clone. The same CDR3 is also encoded by other DNA sequences in this sample. The chain couples TRBV29-1 to TRBJ2-2; weak D call: TRBD2 (5 bases). This CDR3 spans 13 amino acids. CDR1 SQVTM and CDR2 ANQGSEA come from the germline V gene. V was shortened by 4 bases and J by 1 base, with 7 bases between the two germline ends. Here the CDR3 DNA reads TGCAGCGTTGTGGCGGGGAACACCGGGGAGCTGTTTTTT. Amino acid sequence: CSVVAGNTGELFF.

This clone came up a few times. The V gene is TRBV9, the J gene TRBJ1-2; D is undetermined. The V gene's germline CDR1 is SGDLS and CDR2 YYNGEE. V was cut by 2 bases and J by 3 bases, with 8 bases left in between. The CDR3 is 13 residues long. CDR3 protein: CASSVSPYYGYTF. CDR3 DNA sequence: TGTGCCAGCAGCGTCTCCCCTTACTATGGCTACACCTTC. The full variable domain, its missing parts supplied by reference TRBV9 and TRBJ1-2, is DSGVTQTPKHLITATGQRVTLRCSPRSGDLSVYWYQQSLDQGLQFLIQYYNGEERAKGNILERFSAQQFPDLHSELNLSSLELGDSALYFCASSVSPYYGYTFGSGTRLTVV.

V and J are TRBV4-1 and TRBJ2-1; 10 bases are a match to TRBD2. This CDR3 is built from 19 residues. Trimming cost V 4 bases and J 0 bases; bases outside gene matches: 12. CDR1 is MGHRA, CDR2 YSYEKL, per germline. CDR3 sequence (DNA): TGCGCCAGCAGCCCCAGGGAGCGGACTAGCGGAAACTCCTACAATGAGCAGTTCTTC. Translation: CASSPRERTSGNSYNEQFF.